The T cell receptor (beta chain) under discussion was sequenced for a study of blood T cell repertoires in COVID-19. This clone was detected only a few times. Using immunoSEQ multiplex PCR, the repertoire was profiled, and TCRdb retains in-frame clones only, with some absent. The table lists about 190,000 clones, 75% to 85% of them singletons, with about a sixth in the top ten. Grouping used clinical history reported by participants in a survey and questionnaire. This clonotype was obtained from a woman in her forties or fifties with acute COVID-19. The sample was PBMCs or T cells enriched from blood (not recorded which).

The CDR3 is CASSPRGAGGDGNTIYF. The DNA for the CDR3 is TGCGCCAGCAGCCCTCGGGGAGCAGGGGGCGACGGAAACACCATATATTTT. The chain couples TRBV4-3 to TRBJ1-3, with 8 bases identical to TRBD1. This CDR3 region has 17 residues. Germline V gene sequence: CDR1 LGHNA, CDR2 YSLEER. The V and J ends lost 4 bases and 4 bases, in that order; junction bases with no gene match: 12.